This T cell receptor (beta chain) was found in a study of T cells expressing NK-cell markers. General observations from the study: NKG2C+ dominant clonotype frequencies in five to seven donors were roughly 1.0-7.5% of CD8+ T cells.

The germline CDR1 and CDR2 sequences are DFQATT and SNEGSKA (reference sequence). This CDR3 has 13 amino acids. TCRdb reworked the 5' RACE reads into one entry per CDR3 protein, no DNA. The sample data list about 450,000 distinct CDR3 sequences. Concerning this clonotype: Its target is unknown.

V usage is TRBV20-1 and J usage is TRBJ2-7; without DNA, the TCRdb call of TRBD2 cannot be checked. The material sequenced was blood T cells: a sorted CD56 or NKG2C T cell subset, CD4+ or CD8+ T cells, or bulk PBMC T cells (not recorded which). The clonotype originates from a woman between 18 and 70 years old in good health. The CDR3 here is CSSLAEGSYEQYF.